These 22 T cell receptor beta chains were sequenced from one sample in a study of shared clonotypes between healthy human individuals. The repertoire was sequenced with immunoSEQ multiplex PCR; TCRdb's copy has only in-frame clones and lacks some. The sample has about 490,000 clones, over 65% seen once. Sequencing was performed on PBMCs. The source is a woman in her 40s in good health. Some clones in this sample may be carry-over from other donors' samples.

The rearrangement uses TRBV5-1 and TRBJ2-3, with TRBD2 as a possible D gene (6 bases). The CDR3 consists of 14 residues. CDR1 is SGHRS and CDR2 is YFSETQ in the germline V gene. V was cut by 0 bases and J by 6 bases, with 11 bases left in between. Here the CDR3 DNA reads TGCGCCAGCAGCTTGGAGGCTAGCGCGGATACGCAGTATTTT. It translates to CASSLEASADTQYF.

The chain has TRBV9 and TRBJ2-7; 9 nucleotides agree with TRBD1. In germline, CDR1 is SGDLS, CDR2 YYNGEE. J lost 5 bases, V lost 7 bases, and 10 bases had no gene match. The CDR3 spans 14 residues. This CDR3 reads CASGVRTGADEQYF. The DNA of the CDR3 is TGTGCCAGCGGGGTCAGGACAGGGGCCGACGAGCAGTACTTC.

The J gene is TRBJ1-5, the V gene TRBV6-9; 7 bases agree with TRBD1. V shed 6 bases and J 6 bases; nucleotides not matched to a gene: 11. The CDR3 loop spans 15 amino acids. The germline gives CDR1 MNHGY, CDR2 SVAAGI. CDR3 region: CASSIPGQIGQPQHF. DNA for the CDR3: TGTGCCAGCAGCATTCCGGGACAGATCGGTCAGCCCCAGCATTTT.

Worth noting for this clone: One base separates it from a far larger clone, so it is likely a read error. The chain couples TRBV30 to TRBJ1-2; no reliable D call. Germline V gene sequence: CDR1 GTSNPN, CDR2 SVGIG (reference sequence). Trimming removed 1 base at V and 4 bases at J, with 10 bases between. This CDR3 is 13 amino acids long. CDR3 sequence (DNA): TGTGCCTGGAGTGAGATGACTCGCTATGGCTACACCTTC. Residues: CAWSEMTRYGYTF.

This rearrangement joins TRBV7-9 to TRBJ2-7; D might be TRBD1 or TRBD2, each matching 6 bases. The CDR3 has 13 residues. Germline CDR1 is SEHNR and CDR2 is FQNEAQ (reference sequence). V lost 5 bases, J lost 7 bases, and 15 bases lay in between. CDR3 DNA sequence: TGTGCCAGCAGCCGAGACGGGGGCCGAGAGCAGTACTTC. Translation gives CASSRDGGREQYF.

The table lists this clone with many counts. This chain uses TRBV5-6 with TRBJ2-1; TRBD1 aligns across 9 bases. Trimming at V came to 4 bases and at J to 3 bases, leaving 5 bases not matched to a gene. The germline CDR1 and CDR2 sequences are SGHDT and YYEEEE. The CDR3 has 15 amino acids. The CDR3 is CASSPGDRDYNEQFF. Here the CDR3 DNA reads TGTGCCAGCAGCCCAGGGGACAGGGACTACAATGAGCAGTTCTTC.

This chain uses TRBV28 with TRBJ1-2; tentatively, D is TRBD1 (5 bases). The CDR3 length is 14 residues. Germline CDR1 is MDHEN and CDR2 is SYDVKM. The germline V and J ends were trimmed by 6 bases and 4 bases, with 15 bases remaining between them. For the CDR3, the DNA is TGTGCCAGCAGGGGGTCGGGGCGCTCCTATGGCTACACCTTC. Its translation is CASRGSGRSYGYTF.

As regards this clone: One end of the junction does not line up with germline, which may come from a read error. In the same sample, other DNA sequences code for this CDR3. V gene TRBV28 combines with J gene TRBJ1-3; 7 nucleotides align to TRBD1. The germline CDR1 and CDR2 sequences are MDHEN and SYDVKM. There are 14 residues in the CDR3. DNA of the CDR3: TGTGCCAGTAGAACAGGGGACTCTGGAAACACCATATACTTT. This sequence encodes CASRTGDSGNTIYF.

This clone was seen more than once but under ten times. The V call is TRBV5-1, the J call TRBJ1-1, with D hard to call. Trimming removed 0 bases from V and 1 base from J, with 10 bases in between. Germline V gene lookup returns CDR1 SGHRS and CDR2 YFSETQ. The CDR3 is made up of 15 amino acids. The CDR3 DNA is TGCGCCAGCAGCTTGGAACAGCCGGGGAACACTGAAGCTTTCTTT. It is translated as CASSLEQPGNTEAFF. The variable domain in full, with the rest retrieved from reference TRBV5-1 and TRBJ1-1, is KAGVTQTPRYLIKTRGQQVTLSCSPISGHRSVSWYQQTPGQGLQFLFEYFSETQRNKGNFPGRFSGRQFSNSRSEMNVSTLELGDSALYLCASSLEQPGNTEAFFGQGTRLTVV.

The rearrangement uses TRBV4-3 and TRBJ2-5; TRBD1 matches at 8 bases. This CDR3 region has 13 residues. Germline CDR1 reads LGHNA; CDR2 reads YSLEER. V lost 4 bases, J lost 11 bases, and 9 bases stayed unmatched. CDR3 sequence: CASSPDRGREQYF. CDR3 bases: TGCGCCAGCAGCCCCGACAGGGGACGAGAGCAGTACTTC.

V is TRBV6-1 and J is TRBJ2-2; D not certain. The CDR3 is made up of 15 amino acids. The germline CDR1 and CDR2 sequences are MNHNS and SASEGT. V shed 7 bases and J shed 0 bases, with 12 bases lying between them. The CDR3 nucleotides are TGTGCCAGCACTCGGTCCACCACGAACACCGGGGAGCTGTTTTTT. Translating gives CASTRSTTNTGELFF.

The chain combines TRBV30 with TRBJ1-2; D is perhaps TRBD1 (5 bases). CDR1 and CDR2 from the germline V gene are GTSNPN and SVGIG (reference sequence). This CDR3 is 14 amino acids long. V shed 4 bases and J shed 4 bases, with 16 bases lying between them. This CDR3 is CAWNQPGRTYGYTF. As DNA, the CDR3 is TGTGCCTGGAACCAACCGGGACGGACCTATGGCTACACCTTC.

This clone was picked up a small number of times. The rearrangement uses TRBV5-6 and TRBJ2-3, with D perhaps TRBD2 (5 bases). Germline V gene sequence: CDR1 SGHDT, CDR2 YYEEEE. The CDR3 has 15 amino acids. The V gene lost 6 bases and the J gene lost 0 bases, with 14 bases spanning the gap. The CDR3 DNA reads as TGTGCCAGCACGAGGGCAGCGTCTAGCACAGATACGCAGTATTTT. It yields the protein CASTRAASSTDTQYF.

The genes are TRBV5-4 and TRBJ2-7; 8 bases are shared with TRBD2. In germline, CDR1 is SGHNT, CDR2 YYREEE (reference sequence). The V segment lost 4 bases and the J segment 1 base; nucleotides outside the gene matches: 4. The CDR3 consists of 14 residues. The CDR3 DNA sequence: TGTGCCAGCAGCACAGCTAGCGGGTCCTACGAGCAGTACTTC. Its translation is CASSTASGSYEQYF.

The CDR3 DNA sequence: TGTGCCAGCAGCTCGGACTTCGGGGTTACCGGGGAGCTGTTTTTT. Translating it yields CASSSDFGVTGELFF. The chain uses TRBV7-9 and TRBJ2-2; a weak D match, TRBD2 (5 bases). The CDR3 contains 15 residues. Trimming took 4 bases from V and 5 from J, leaving 14 bases between them. The V gene's germline CDR1 is SEHNR and CDR2 FQNEAQ (reference sequence).

The rearrangement uses TRBV9 and TRBJ1-3; unclear D gene. Trimming left V 7 bases short and J 2 bases short, with 10 bases between. CDR3 length: 13 residues. Germline CDR1 is SGDLS and CDR2 is YYNGEE. CDR3 region: CASGGFTGNTIYF. Written as DNA, the CDR3 is TGTGCCAGCGGTGGGTTTACTGGAAACACCATATATTTT.

Remarks on this clone: One end of the junction is discordant with germline, which a read error may explain. The V call is TRBV19, the J call TRBJ2-1; maybe TRBD2 (6 bases). This CDR3 region has 14 residues. CDR1 is LNHDA and CDR2 is SQIVND in the germline V gene (reference sequence). The CDR3 DNA sequence: TGTGCCAGTAGTATAGGAGGGCCAAGGGACTCCTTGCTCTTC. This gives the protein CASSIGGPRDSLLF.

The chain joins TRBV11-2 to TRBJ2-3, with no clear D. Germline loops: CDR1 SGHAT, CDR2 FQNNGV. This CDR3 is 11 amino acids long. V lost 10 bases, J lost 6 bases, and 11 bases lay in between. The CDR3 nucleotides read TGTGCCACCATGGATTCCGATACGCAGTATTTT. Encoded protein: CATMDSDTQYF.

The chain couples TRBV5-6 to TRBJ2-1; 7 bases map to TRBD2. Trimming took 1 base from V and 2 from J; bases not matched to a gene: 3. The CDR3 has 15 amino acids. Per the germline V gene, CDR1 is SGHDT and CDR2 is YYEEEE. Here the CDR3 reads CASSLSGGAYNEQFF. CDR3 DNA: TGTGCCAGCAGCTTGTCGGGAGGTGCCTACAATGAGCAGTTCTTC.

The V call is TRBV7-2, the J call TRBJ2-3; the D gene could be TRBD1 or TRBD2 (5 bases each). Germline V gene lookup returns CDR1 SGHTA and CDR2 FQGNSA. This CDR3 is built from 14 residues. V dropped 0 bases and J dropped 6 bases, with 10 bases sitting between them. The CDR3 sequence: CASSLARWGDTQYF. CDR3 nucleotide sequence: TGTGCCAGCAGCTTAGCAAGGTGGGGGGATACGCAGTATTTT.

CDR3 DNA sequence: TGTGCCAGCACCATAGCGGGAGCAAGGGAGCAGTACTTC. This gives the protein CASTIAGAREQYF. The V gene is TRBV7-9, the J gene TRBJ2-7; TRBD2 matches 9 bases. The CDR3 covers 13 residues. Germline CDR1 is SEHNR and CDR2 is FQNEAQ (reference sequence). The V gene end was trimmed by 7 bases and the J gene end by 7 bases; junction bases not matched to a gene: 8.

This chain connects TRBV5-8 to TRBJ2-2, with no clear D. Trimming took off 0 bases at V and 0 bases at J, with 6 bases between the two ends. This CDR3 spans 15 amino acids. Germline values: CDR1 SGHTS, CDR2 YDEGEE. The CDR3 loop is CASSLDTANTGELFF. CDR3 DNA: TGTGCCAGCAGCTTGGATACGGCGAACACCGGGGAGCTGTTTTTT.